Listed below are T cell receptor beta chains from one sample, sequenced in a study of cytotoxic CD8 clonotypes in ibrutinib-treated CLL. The table came from immunoSEQ multiplex PCR; TCRdb's copy has only in-frame clones and leaves some out. The table lists 250,000 to 350,000 clones, 60% to 80% of them singletons. Sequences were derived from PBMCs, sampled at disease progression, from a patient treated with ibrutinib. Every receptor here comes from a human donor with chronic lymphocytic leukemia. CDR3s leave out the opening cysteine and the closing phenylalanine or tryptophan. Size is omitted from some rows. Given values are once, few, many or a class for expanded clones.

TRBJ1-1 | - | TRBV13 | ASSGHRDRGSIDTEAF
TRBJ2-5 | - | TRBV5-1 | ASSPHGSGDPQETQY
TRBJ2-7 | - | TRBV27 | ASSLWQGDEQY
TRBJ1-2 | - | TRBV6-5 | ASSLTGGSHYGYT
TRBJ2-1 | - | TRBV7-3 | ASSPAPDSYNEQF
TRBJ2-3 | few | TRBV2 | ASSEAGPFTDTQY
TRBJ1-2 | few | TRBV28 | ASWTDYGYT
TRBJ2-1 | - | TRBV27 | ASSSLAGAQF
TRBJ1-2 | - | TRBV5-6 | ASSLGSGYGYT
TRBJ1-1 | once | TRBV25-1 | ASSEILTGHTISTEAF
TRBJ1-4 | - | TRBV5-1 | ASSLGPTMGQGSEKLF
TRBJ1-3 | - | TRBV2 | ASSEGLSGNTIY
TRBJ1-2 | - | TRBV4-1 | ASSQVSGTNYGYT
TRBJ2-6 | - | TRBV15 | ATSRAGFSGANVLT
TRBJ2-3 | - | TRBV5-6 | ASSLVGDDGTDTQY
TRBJ2-1 | once | TRBV7-2 | ASSFTHNEQF
TRBJ1-1 | few | TRBV19 | ASSIDMPAGGRMNTEAF
TRBJ1-1 | - | TRBV7-2 | ASSFQTPWSSEAF
TRBJ2-1 | few | TRBV7-3 | ASSVGLAFDEQF
TRBJ1-1 | - | TRBV15 | ATSRVGGNTEAF
TRBJ1-2 | - | TRBV15 | ATSRAAGGAEGYT
TRBJ2-7 | - | TRBV19 | ASSIIGAMGYEQY
TRBJ2-1 | - | TRBV4-3 | ASSQGWRLADVYNEQF
TRBJ2-2 | - | TRBV11-2 | ASSLGGRGAGELF
TRBJ2-1 | - | TRBV13 | ASSWGQGSYNEQF
TRBJ2-7 | - | TRBV29-1 | SVEDRGLSEQY
TRBJ1-1 | - | TRBV28 | ASSTGQAAREAF
TRBJ1-5 | - | TRBV4-1 | ASSQGTGLGDQPQH
TRBJ2-5 | - | TRBV29-1 | SGGRVQETQY
TRBJ2-2 | - | TRBV5-1 | ASSSGGELF
TRBJ2-5 | - | TRBV4-1 | ASSPLGTNQETQY
TRBJ2-7 | - | TRBV5-1 | ASSLDGQGQSEQY
TRBJ2-6 | few | TRBV6-5 | ASSYDSSGANVLT
TRBJ2-7 | - | TRBV7-2 | ASSFYGNRYEQY
TRBJ2-7 | - | TRBV25-1 | ASSPWTSAYEQY
TRBJ1-5 | - | TRBV19 | ASRLWASSNQPQH
TRBJ2-7 | - | TRBV2 | ASFGGRAPYEQY
TRBJ2-2 | - | TRBV27 | ASSLRWTGELF
TRBJ2-7 | - | TRBV18 | ASSPDNASEQY
TRBJ1-5 | - | TRBV5-1 | ASSLAPRGDSNQPQH
TRBJ2-2 | few | TRBV29-1 | SVWESGELF
TRBJ2-7 | - | TRBV10-1 | ASSGTPGQGRSYEQY
TRBJ1-4 | - | TRBV28 | ASSEGTGGLTNEKLF
TRBJ2-7 | - | TRBV4-1 | ASSPRTSDLKEQY
TRBJ2-7 | - | TRBV6-5 | ASRGYYEQY